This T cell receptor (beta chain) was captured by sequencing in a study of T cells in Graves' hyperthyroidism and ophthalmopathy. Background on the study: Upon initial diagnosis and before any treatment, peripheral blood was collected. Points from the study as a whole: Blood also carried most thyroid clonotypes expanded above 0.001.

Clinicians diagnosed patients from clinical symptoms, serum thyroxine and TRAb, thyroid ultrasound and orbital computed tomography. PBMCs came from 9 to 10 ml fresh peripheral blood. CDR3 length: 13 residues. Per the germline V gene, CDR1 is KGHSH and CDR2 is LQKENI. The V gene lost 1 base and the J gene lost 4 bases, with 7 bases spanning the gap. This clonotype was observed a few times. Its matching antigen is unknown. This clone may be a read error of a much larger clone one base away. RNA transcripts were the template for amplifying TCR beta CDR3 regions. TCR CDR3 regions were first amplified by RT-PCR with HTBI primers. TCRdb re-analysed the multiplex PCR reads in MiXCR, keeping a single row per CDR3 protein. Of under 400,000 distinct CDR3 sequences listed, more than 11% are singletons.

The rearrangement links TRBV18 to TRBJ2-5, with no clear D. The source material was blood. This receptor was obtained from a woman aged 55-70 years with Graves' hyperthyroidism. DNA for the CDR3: TGTGCCAGCTCACCACGGTCACTAGAGACCCAGTACTTC. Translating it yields CASSPRSLETQYF. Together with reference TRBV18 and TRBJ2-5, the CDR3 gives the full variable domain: NAGVMQNPRHLVRRRGQEARLRCSPMKGHSHVYWYRQLPEEGLKFMVYLQKENIIDESGMPKERFSAEFPKEGPSILRIQQVVRGDSAAYFCASSPRSLETQYFGPGTRLLVL.